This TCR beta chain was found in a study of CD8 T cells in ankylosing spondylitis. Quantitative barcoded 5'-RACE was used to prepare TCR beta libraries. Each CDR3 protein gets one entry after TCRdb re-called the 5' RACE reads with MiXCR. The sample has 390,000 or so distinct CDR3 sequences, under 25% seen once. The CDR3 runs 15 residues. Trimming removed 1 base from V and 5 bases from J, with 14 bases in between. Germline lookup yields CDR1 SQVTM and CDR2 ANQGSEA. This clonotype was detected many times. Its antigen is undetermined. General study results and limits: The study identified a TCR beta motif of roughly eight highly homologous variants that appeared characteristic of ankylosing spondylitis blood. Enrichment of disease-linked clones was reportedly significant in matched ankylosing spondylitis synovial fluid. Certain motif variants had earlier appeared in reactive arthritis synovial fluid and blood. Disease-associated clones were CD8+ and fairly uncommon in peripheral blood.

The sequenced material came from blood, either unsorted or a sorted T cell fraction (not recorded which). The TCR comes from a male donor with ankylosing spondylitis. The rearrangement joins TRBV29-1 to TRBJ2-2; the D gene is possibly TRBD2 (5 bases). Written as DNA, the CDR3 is TGCAGCGTTGAAGGGCCGGGGAGAGAGACCGGGGAGCTGTTTTTT. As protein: CSVEGPGRETGELFF.